This T cell receptor (beta chain) was identified in a study of response to subunit inactivated influenza vaccine. Overall study results and limits: The authors suggested that few new T cells are recruited per seasonal influenza vaccination.

The CDR3 loop spans 15 amino acids. Germline V CDR1 and CDR2: SGHTA, FQGNSA. V was pared by 4 bases and J by 3 bases, with 16 bases between. One entry per CDR3 protein results from TCRdb running MiXCR on the RT-PCR reads. The data show over 400,000 distinct CDR3 sequences, with 10% to 15% seen just once and around 14% held by the top ten. There are a few counts of this clonotype. The antigen is undetermined. This chain connects TRBV7-2 to TRBJ2-7; D is perhaps TRBD1 (6 bases). This clonotype was obtained from a man aged 50-60 years who received an inactivated influenza vaccine. The sample here was PBMCs from blood, taken more than 35 days after vaccination. CDR3 loop: CASSSLDSPYYEQYF. As DNA, the CDR3 is TGTGCCAGCAGCTCCCTGGACAGCCCCTACTACGAGCAGTACTTC.